Listed below are T cell receptor beta chains from one sample, sequenced in a study of blood T cell repertoires in COVID-19. TCRdb keeps only in-frame clones here, not all; method: immunoSEQ multiplex PCR. The sample consists of about 180,000 clones, around 85% of them appearing once. Specimen: peripheral blood. The receptor source for this set is an elderly woman with acute or convalescent COVID-19. The CDR3 runs from the conserved cysteine through the conserved F or W. The D gene is left open where the match is weak. The listing skips clone size in some rows; elsewhere it reads once, few, many or a size class.

clone size,V gene,D gene,J gene,CDR3 protein,CDR3 DNA
.,TRBV6-5,.,TRBJ1-2,CASSSRVGASYGYTF,TGTGCCAGCAGTTCCCGGGTGGGGGCTAGCTATGGCTACACCTTC
.,TRBV7-7,TRBD1,TRBJ2-5,CASSGQGGETQYF,TGTGCCAGCAGTGGACAGGGAGGAGAGACCCAGTACTTC
.,TRBV7-2,TRBD1,TRBJ1-3,CASSRDRGAGNTIYF,TGTGCCAGCAGCCGCGACAGGGGCGCTGGAAACACCATATATTTT
.,TRBV11-2,.,TRBJ2-1,CASSLGASNEQFF,TGTGCCAGCAGTTTGGGAGCGAGCAATGAGCAGTTCTTC
.,TRBV12-3/TRBV12-4,.,TRBJ2-2,CASRSSGELFF,TGTGCCAGCAGATCCAGCGGGGAGCTGTTTTTT
.,TRBV11-3,TRBD2,TRBJ2-2,CASSPRGANTGELFF,TGTGCCAGCAGCCCGCGGGGGGCCAACACCGGGGAGCTGTTTTTT
once,TRBV6-2/TRBV6-3,.,TRBJ2-7,CASSPVDRFYEQYF,TGTGCCAGCAGCCCGGTCGACAGGTTCTACGAGCAGTACTTC
.,TRBV2,.,TRBJ1-3,CASSEWAHSGNTIYF,TGTGCCAGCAGTGAATGGGCGCACTCTGGAAACACCATATATTTT
few,TRBV7-9,.,TRBJ1-2,CASSLAGGARGYGYTF,TGTGCCAGCAGCTTAGCCGGAGGGGCCCGGGGCTATGGCTACACCTTC
.,TRBV6-4,.,TRBJ1-1,CASSDSRTQGRRMNTEAFF,TGTGCCAGCAGTGACTCGAGGACCCAGGGCAGGCGAATGAACACTGAAGCTTTCTTT
once,TRBV19,.,TRBJ2-1,CASSSSRGGNEQFF,TGTGCCAGTAGTTCAAGCAGGGGCGGCAATGAGCAGTTCTTC
.,TRBV9,.,TRBJ1-3,CASSAQTGAGNTIYF,TGTGCCAGCAGCGCACAGACCGGTGCTGGAAACACCATATATTTT
.,TRBV20-1,TRBD2,TRBJ2-7,CSASTGGGQYF,TGCAGTGCTAGTACGGGCGGGGGGCAGTACTTC
.,TRBV9,.,TRBJ2-1,CASSEEVQGILTRYAYNEQFF,TGTGCCAGCAGCGAAGAGGTCCAGGGAATACTGACCCGATATGCCTACAATGAGCAGTTCTTC
.,TRBV4-1,TRBD2,TRBJ2-1,CASSQKGIAGGLGQFF,TGCGCCAGCAGCCAGAAGGGGATAGCGGGGGGCCTGGGGCAGTTCTTC
.,TRBV10-1,.,TRBJ2-3,CASSLGQSTDTQYF,TGCGCCAGCAGTTTAGGACAGAGCACAGATACGCAGTATTTT
.,TRBV7-9,TRBD2,TRBJ2-3,CASSLRTSGLTDTQYF,TGTGCCAGCAGCCTTCGGACTAGCGGGCTCACAGATACGCAGTATTTT
.,TRBV20-1,.,TRBJ1-2,CSASRPGLYGYTF,TGCAGTGCTAGTAGGCCAGGGCTATATGGCTACACCTTC
.,TRBV24-1,.,TRBJ2-5,CATSDPTVPGGETQYF,TGTGCCACCAGTGACCCTACAGTTCCAGGGGGGGAGACCCAGTACTTC
once,TRBV5-4,TRBD2,TRBJ2-7,CASSFTSGRGSESYEQYF,TGTGCCAGCAGTTTTACTAGCGGGAGAGGGAGTGAGTCCTACGAGCAGTACTTC
.,TRBV27,.,TRBJ1-2,CASSLTGHTIGSRGYTF,TGTGCCAGCAGTTTAACTGGACACACAATAGGGTCTCGTGGCTACACCTTC
.,TRBV7-2,.,TRBJ2-3,CASRQGGGTDTQYF,TGTGCCAGCAGACAAGGGGGGGGGACAGATACGCAGTATTTT
.,TRBV29-1,TRBD1,TRBJ1-5,CSVGTGVHQPQHF,TGCAGCGTTGGGACAGGGGTACATCAGCCCCAGCATTTT
.,TRBV14,.,TRBJ1-1,CASSQDRRGRSNTEAFF,TGTGCCAGCAGCCAAGATAGGCGAGGGCGGTCGAACACTGAAGCTTTCTTT
once,TRBV5-1,.,TRBJ1-3,CASSFDSTGNTIYF,TGCGCCAGCAGCTTTGACAGCACAGGAAACACCATATATTTT
few,TRBV5-5,.,TRBJ1-6,CASSLEVPGWGSPLHF,TGTGCCAGCAGCTTGGAGGTCCCAGGGTGGGGATCACCCCTCCACTTT
.,TRBV2,TRBD1,TRBJ1-5,CASSPGQGRNQPQHF,TGTGCCAGCAGTCCGGGACAGGGGCGCAATCAGCCCCAGCATTTT
.,TRBV27,.,TRBJ1-2,CASSFHNYGYTF,TGTGCCAGCAGTTTTCATAACTATGGCTACACCTTC
.,TRBV7-3,TRBD2,TRBJ2-3,CASSRTSGETDTQYF,TGTGCCAGCAGCCGGACTAGCGGGGAAACAGATACGCAGTATTTT
few,TRBV21-1,.,TRBJ2-2,CASSKKSPLFTPGELFF,TGTGCCAGCAGCAAAAAATCCCCTCTCTTTACTCCCGGGGAGCTGTTTTTT
.,TRBV7-2,.,TRBJ1-5,CASSLSEGGNQPQHF,TGTGCCAGCAGCTTGTCTGAAGGGGGCAATCAGCCCCAGCATTTT
.,TRBV19,TRBD1,TRBJ1-3,CASAVGTGSGNTIYF,TGTGCCAGTGCGGTAGGGACAGGCTCTGGAAACACCATATATTTT
.,TRBV30,TRBD1,TRBJ1-3,CAWRQGGTVGNTIYF,TGTGCCTGGAGACAAGGGGGGACAGTGGGAAACACCATATATTTT
.,TRBV4-3,.,TRBJ1-2,CASSPRQGSGYTF,TGCGCCAGCAGCCCGCGGCAAGGGAGCGGCTACACCTTC
.,TRBV6-4,TRBD1,TRBJ1-2,CASSDTLHRGQGYTF,TGTGCCAGCAGTGACACCCTTCACAGGGGACAGGGCTACACCTTC
.,TRBV6-6,.,TRBJ1-3,CASSDSLSGNTIYF,TGTGCCAGCAGTGACTCCCTCTCTGGAAACACCATATATTTT
.,TRBV30,TRBD1,TRBJ2-5,CAWSVDRGIGETQYF,TGTGCCTGGAGTGTCGACAGGGGGATAGGGGAGACCCAGTACTTC
.,TRBV15,.,TRBJ1-2,CATSRDPEYGYTF,TGTGCCACCAGCAGAGATCCTGAGTATGGCTACACCTTC
.,TRBV5-4,.,TRBJ2-3,CASSLGGPFNTDTQYF,TGTGCCAGCAGCTTGGGAGGTCCTTTTAACACAGATACGCAGTATTTT
.,TRBV19,.,TRBJ1-2,CASSTGLPGGLTYGYTF,TGTGCCAGTAGTACGGGACTCCCCGGGGGGCTCACCTATGGCTACACCTTC
once,TRBV11-2,.,TRBJ2-7,CASSLEPRVYYEQYF,TGTGCCAGCAGCTTAGAACCCAGGGTATACTACGAGCAGTACTTC
.,TRBV5-1,TRBD1,TRBJ1-5,CASSDGTGGNNQPQHF,TGCGCCAGCAGCGACGGGACAGGGGGTAACAATCAGCCCCAGCATTTT